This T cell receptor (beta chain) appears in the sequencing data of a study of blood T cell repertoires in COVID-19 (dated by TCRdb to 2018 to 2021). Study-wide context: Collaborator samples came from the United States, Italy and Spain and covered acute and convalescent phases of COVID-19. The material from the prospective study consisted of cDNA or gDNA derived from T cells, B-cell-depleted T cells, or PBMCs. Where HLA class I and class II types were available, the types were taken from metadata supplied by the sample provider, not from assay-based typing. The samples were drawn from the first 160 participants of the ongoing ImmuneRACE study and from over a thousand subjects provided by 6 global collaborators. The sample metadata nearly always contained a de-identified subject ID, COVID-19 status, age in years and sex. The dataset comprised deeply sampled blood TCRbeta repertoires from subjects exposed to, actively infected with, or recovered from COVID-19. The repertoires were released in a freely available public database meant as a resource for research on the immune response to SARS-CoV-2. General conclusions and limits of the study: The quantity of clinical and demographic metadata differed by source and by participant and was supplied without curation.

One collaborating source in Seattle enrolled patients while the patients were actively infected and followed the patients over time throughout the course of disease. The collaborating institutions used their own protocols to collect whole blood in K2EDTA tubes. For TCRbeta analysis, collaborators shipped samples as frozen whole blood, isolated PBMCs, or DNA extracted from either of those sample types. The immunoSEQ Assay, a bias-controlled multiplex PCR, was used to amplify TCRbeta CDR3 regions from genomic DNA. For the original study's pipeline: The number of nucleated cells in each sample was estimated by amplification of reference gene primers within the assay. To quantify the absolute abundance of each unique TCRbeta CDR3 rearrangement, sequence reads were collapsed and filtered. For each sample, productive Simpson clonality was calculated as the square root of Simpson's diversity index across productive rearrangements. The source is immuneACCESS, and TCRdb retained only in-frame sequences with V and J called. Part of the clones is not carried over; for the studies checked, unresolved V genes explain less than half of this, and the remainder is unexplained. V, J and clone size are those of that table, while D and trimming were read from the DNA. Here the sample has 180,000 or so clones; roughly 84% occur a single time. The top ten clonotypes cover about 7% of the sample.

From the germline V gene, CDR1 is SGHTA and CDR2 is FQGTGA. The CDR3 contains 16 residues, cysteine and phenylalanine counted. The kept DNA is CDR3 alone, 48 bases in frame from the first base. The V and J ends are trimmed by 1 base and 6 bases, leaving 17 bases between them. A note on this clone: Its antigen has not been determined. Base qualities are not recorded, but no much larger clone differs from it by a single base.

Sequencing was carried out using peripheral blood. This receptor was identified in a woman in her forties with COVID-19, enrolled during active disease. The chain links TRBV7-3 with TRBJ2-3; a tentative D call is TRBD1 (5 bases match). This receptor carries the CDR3 CASSLRSTAWGDTQYF. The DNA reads TGTGCCAGCAGCTTAAGGTCAACTGCCTGGGGCGATACGCAGTATTTT.